Following are 2 T cell receptor beta chains from one sample sequenced in a study of beta chain features in type 1 diabetes. The isolated RNA, all of it, was reverse transcribed, so expressed TCRB transcripts were what got sequenced. TCRdb's table, derived via immunoSEQ multiplex PCR, lists solely in-frame clones and lacks some. The table shows 30,000 to 40,000 clones, with 64% occurring only once. Sequenced material: Tregs from blood. All receptors derive from a woman aged 30 to 39 in good health.

The rearrangement links TRBV19 to TRBJ2-1; possible D gene TRBD1, 5 bases. CDR3 length equals 16 residues. V lost 5 bases and J 0 bases, leaving 14 bases between the germline ends. Germline assignment: CDR1 LNHDA and CDR2 SQIVND (reference sequence). DNA for the CDR3: TGTGCCAGTAGTCCACAGGTTTCAAGCTCCTACAATGAGCAGTTCTTC. Its protein is CASSPQVSSSYNEQFF.

The gene calls are TRBV28 and TRBJ1-5; possibly TRBD1 for D (5 bases). The CDR3 consists of 15 residues. The V and J ends lost 2 bases and 0 bases respectively, with 8 bases between them. Germline V gene data show CDR1 as MDHEN and CDR2 as SYDVKM. The CDR3 region is CASSLTDISNQPQHF. The CDR3 nucleotides read TGTGCCAGCAGTTTAACGGACATTAGCAATCAGCCCCAGCATTTT. The full variable domain, completed using reference TRBV28 and TRBJ1-5, is DVKVTQSSRYLVKRTGEKVFLECVQDMDHENMFWYRQDPGLGLRLIYFSYDVKMKEKGDIPEGYSVSREKKERFSLILESASTNQTSMYLCASSLTDISNQPQHFGDGTRLSIL.